The 24 T cell receptor beta chains below were found in one sample sequenced in a study of OX40 agonist ivuxolimab in advanced cancers. Clones were sequenced by immunoSEQ multiplex PCR, and TCRdb holds only the in-frame ones, with some missing. The sample has 14,000 or so clones; 77% are singletons. Sequences were derived from CD4+ or CD8+ T cells sorted from blood, sampled in a trial of the OX40 agonist ivuxolimab. These receptors were obtained from an adult with an advanced solid tumor such as melanoma, head and neck, liver or kidney cancer.

This clone came up once. V gene TRBV27 combines with J gene TRBJ2-1; no firm D call. The CDR3 extends over 13 amino acids. The ends were cut back, 2 bases at V and 3 bases at J, with 5 bases in the middle. Germline V gives CDR1 MNHEY, CDR2 SMNVEV (reference sequence). In DNA, the CDR3 is TGTGCCAGCAGTTTAAACTACTACAATGAGCAGTTCTTC. Residues: CASSLNYYNEQFF.

This clone was counted once. The chain is built from TRBV13 and TRBJ1-1, with a weak D call TRBD1 (5 bases). The CDR3 is made up of 14 amino acids. The germline V and J ends were trimmed by 5 bases and 0 bases, with 10 bases remaining between them. Germline lookup yields CDR1 PRHDT and CDR2 FYEKMQ (reference sequence). The CDR3 is CASSPQTVNTEAFF. The CDR3 nucleotides read TGTGCCAGCAGCCCCCAGACAGTGAACACTGAAGCTTTCTTT.

V is TRBV7-9 and J is TRBJ2-7; D uncertain. Germline loops: CDR1 SEHNR, CDR2 FQNEAQ (reference sequence). Trimming stripped 1 base from V and 1 base from J, with 8 bases between. The CDR3 extends over 14 amino acids. CDR3 sequence (DNA): TGTGCCAGCAGCTTAGATATGAGTTCCTACGAGCAGTACTTC. This sequence encodes CASSLDMSSYEQYF. Combining the CDR3 with reference TRBV7-9 and TRBJ2-7 gives the whole variable domain DTGVSQNPRHKITKRGQNVTFRCDPISEHNRLYWYRQTLGQGPEFLTYFQNEAQLEKSRLLSDRFSAERPKGSFSTLEIQRTEQGDSAMYLCASSLDMSSYEQYFGPGTRLTVT.

Within the sample, this clone is medium-sized. V gene TRBV27 combines with J gene TRBJ1-6, with 7 bases fitting TRBD1. This CDR3 region has 14 residues. Germline V gene data show CDR1 as MNHEY and CDR2 as SMNVEV (reference sequence). With V trimmed by 5 bases and J by 4 bases, 2 bases remained unmatched. The CDR3 sequence: CASSPGQYNSPLHF. The CDR3 bases are TGTGCCAGCAGTCCGGGACAGTATAATTCACCCCTCCACTTT.

This clone is medium-sized (0.01 to 0.1%) by share. The V call is TRBV4-3, the J call TRBJ2-1; D not certain. CDR3 length: 15 amino acids. The germline V gene has CDR1 LGHNA and CDR2 YSLEER. The germline V and J ends were trimmed by 0 bases and 7 bases, with 13 bases remaining between them. The CDR3 DNA reads TGCGCCAGCAGCCAAGATGGGGTGAGACTGAATGAGCAGTTCTTC. The encoded protein is CASSQDGVRLNEQFF.

This chain connects TRBV6-1 to TRBJ1-5; TRBD1 matches 10 bases. The V gene's germline CDR1 is MNHNS and CDR2 SASEGT. J gave up 4 bases and V 0 bases, and 6 bases lay outside the gene matches. The CDR3 has 17 residues. CDR3 sequence reads: CASSEAPRTGGNQPQHF. CDR3 coding DNA: TGTGCCAGCAGTGAAGCTCCCCGGACAGGGGGGAATCAGCCCCAGCATTTT.

This chain connects TRBV7-9 to TRBJ1-4, with D unclear. Germline values: CDR1 SEHNR, CDR2 FQNEAQ (reference sequence). The V end lost 1 base, the J end lost 3 bases, and 12 bases lay between the germline ends. The CDR3 sequence is 16 residues long. The CDR3 loop reads CASSLDLSEANEKLFF. CDR3 DNA: TGTGCCAGCAGCTTAGACCTCTCCGAGGCTAATGAAAAACTGTTTTTT.

In its sample, this clone was seen once. In DNA form, the CDR3 reads TGTGCCAGCAGTTACTTCCGGGGGGCCCCCGCCGATACGCAGTATTTT. Protein product: CASSYFRGAPADTQYF. V usage is TRBV6-5 and J usage is TRBJ2-3; maybe TRBD2 (7 bases). The CDR3 contains 16 residues. V was pared by 1 base and J by 6 bases, with 17 bases between. Germline CDR1 and CDR2: MNHEY and SVGAGI.

The V and J genes are TRBV4-3 and TRBJ2-1; D unresolved. The germline V gene has CDR1 LGHNA and CDR2 YSLEER. V dropped 0 bases and J dropped 3 bases, with 21 bases sitting between them. This CDR3 comprises 19 residues. The CDR3: CASSQDLERNTPYYNEQFF. Here the CDR3 DNA reads TGCGCCAGCAGCCAAGATCTGGAGAGGAACACCCCTTACTACAATGAGCAGTTCTTC.

The sample holds a few counts of this clone. The chain couples TRBV4-3 to TRBJ1-1, with D possibly being TRBD1 (6 bases). V dropped 1 base and J dropped 5 bases, with 11 bases sitting between them. The CDR3 contains 14 residues. Germline CDR1 is LGHNA and CDR2 is YSLEER. As DNA, the CDR3 is TGCGCCAGCAGCCAAGGGGAGGGGGGTACTGAAGCTTTCTTT. Translation: CASSQGEGGTEAFF.

The chain has TRBV5-4 and TRBJ1-1; 12 nucleotides match TRBD1. Unmatched junction bases numbered 9, after V lost 5 bases and J lost 4 bases. The germline V gene has CDR1 SGHNT and CDR2 YYREEE (reference sequence). The CDR3 loop spans 16 amino acids. In DNA, the CDR3 is TGTGCCAGCAGTTTCCCGGGACAGGGGGCCAGCACTGAAGCTTTCTTT. Protein sequence: CASSFPGQGASTEAFF.

Note on this clone: The same CDR3 arises from other DNA sequences in this sample as well. The V gene is TRBV7-9, the J gene TRBJ2-5; no clear D. Trimming shortened V by 1 base and J by 2 bases, and 5 bases separated the two germline ends. CDR3 length: 13 residues. The germline CDR1 and CDR2 sequences are SEHNR and FQNEAQ (reference sequence). Written as DNA, the CDR3 is TGTGCCAGCAGCTTAGGGGAACAAGAGACCCAGTACTTC. Translating gives CASSLGEQETQYF. Drawing the rest from reference TRBV7-9 and TRBJ2-5, the complete variable domain is DTGVSQNPRHKITKRGQNVTFRCDPISEHNRLYWYRQTLGQGPEFLTYFQNEAQLEKSRLLSDRFSAERPKGSFSTLEIQRTEQGDSAMYLCASSLGEQETQYFGPGTRLLVL.

This clone is a singleton in its sample. The chain links TRBV28 to TRBJ2-1; D is uncertain. CDR3 length: 15 amino acids. Germline CDR1 is MDHEN and CDR2 is SYDVKM. V gave up 3 bases and J gave up 7 bases, with 16 bases separating them. CDR3: CASSFLGSQSNEQFF. In DNA, the CDR3 is TGTGCCAGCAGTTTTTTAGGTTCGCAGAGTAATGAGCAGTTCTTC.

The CDR3 bases are TGTGCCAGCAGTCAGGCCGGCTTTGAAGCTTTCTTT. This translates into CASSQAGFEAFF. This chain joins TRBV7-9 and TRBJ1-1; no definite D call. V was pared by 6 bases and J by 7 bases, with 12 bases between. Germline V CDR1 and CDR2: SEHNR, FQNEAQ (reference sequence). CDR3 length equals 12 residues.

This chain links TRBV19 with TRBJ1-1; D unresolved. The CDR3 is made up of 15 amino acids. Germline V gene data show CDR1 as LNHDA and CDR2 as SQIVND (reference sequence). Trimming shortened V by 1 base and J by 3 bases, and 12 bases separated the two germline ends. CDR3 loop: CASSIGTFADTEAFF. CDR3 nucleotides: TGTGCCAGTAGTATAGGGACTTTTGCGGACACTGAAGCTTTCTTT.

V gene TRBV28 combines with J gene TRBJ2-3, with 11 bases identical to TRBD1. Germline V lookup: CDR1 MDHEN, CDR2 SYDVKM. The CDR3 runs 18 residues. The J segment lost 3 bases and the V segment lost 6 bases, leaving 14 bases of the junction unmatched. The CDR3 DNA follows: TGTGCCAGCAGGGGTGTCCGGGACAGGGGGTATCTGACAGATACGCAGTATTTT. Translated, it gives CASRGVRDRGYLTDTQYF.

The chain couples TRBV7-9 to TRBJ2-7; the D gene is possibly TRBD2 (6 bases). Germline CDR1 is SEHNR and CDR2 is FQNEAQ (reference sequence). The CDR3 is 16 amino acids. V was cut by 5 bases and J by 4 bases, with 21 bases left in between. The CDR3 nucleotides are TGTGCCAGCAGCGCCGAACCCGGGACGGGGGATTACGAGCAGTACTTC. Protein product: CASSAEPGTGDYEQYF.

The chain recombines TRBV7-9 with TRBJ2-2; either TRBD1 or TRBD2 may fit D (5 bases each). This CDR3 has 15 residues. Germline CDR1 reads SEHNR; CDR2 reads FQNEAQ (reference sequence). V dropped 1 base and J dropped 0 bases, with 6 bases sitting between them. The CDR3 DNA reads TGTGCCAGCAGCTTAGTGGGGGCGAACACCGGGGAGCTGTTTTTT. Residues: CASSLVGANTGELFF.

The gene calls are TRBV21-1 and TRBJ2-6; the table's D call, TRBD1, was not checked against the DNA. TRBV21-1 is classified as a pseudogene. The length of the CDR3 is 17 residues. The CDR3 sequence is CASTIGDRRSGANVLTF. The CDR3 DNA is TGTGCCAGCACCATAGGGGACAGGCGTTCTGGGGCCAACGTCCTGACTTTC.

The chain uses TRBV6-6 and TRBJ1-1; no definite D call. Germline loops: CDR1 MNHNY, CDR2 SVGAGI (reference sequence). CDR3 length equals 12 residues. Trimming took 2 bases from V and 5 from J, leaving 6 bases between them. CDR3 amino acids: CASSYRQTEAFF. Here the CDR3 DNA reads TGTGCCAGCAGTTACCGGCAGACTGAAGCTTTCTTT.

The gene calls are TRBV4-1 and TRBJ2-7, with 11 bases that match TRBD1. Losses at the gene ends were 3 bases for V and 4 bases for J; bases not matched to a gene: 5. The CDR3 extends over 15 amino acids. From germline, CDR1 is MGHRA and CDR2 YSYEKL. This CDR3 is CASSHLGQGAYEQYF. DNA of the CDR3: TGCGCCAGCAGCCACCTTGGACAGGGGGCGTACGAGCAGTACTTC.

The chain combines TRBV7-2 with TRBJ2-7; possibly TRBD1 or TRBD2 for D (5 bases each). CDR1 SGHTA and CDR2 FQGNSA come from the germline V gene. CDR3 length equals 13 residues. Deletions cut 5 bases from V and 6 bases from J, with 14 bases between. CDR3 nucleotides: TGTGCCAGCAGCCTAATTGGGGGTGGCGAGCAGTACTTC. Protein: CASSLIGGGEQYF.

The V call is TRBV11-2, the J call TRBJ1-6; the D gene is possibly TRBD1 (6 bases). Trimming left V 4 bases short and J 8 bases short, with 15 bases between. Germline assignment: CDR1 SGHAT and CDR2 FQNNGV. The CDR3 is made up of 15 amino acids. CDR3 residues: CASSSGQREDSPLHF. The CDR3 DNA is TGTGCCAGCAGCTCCGGACAGAGAGAGGATTCACCCCTCCACTTT. Full variable domain (rest looked up from reference TRBV11-2 and TRBJ1-6): EAGVAQSPRYKIIEKRQSVAFWCNPISGHATLYWYQQILGQGPKLLIQFQNNGVVDDSQLPKDRFSAERLKGVDSTLKIQPAKLEDSAVYLCASSSGQREDSPLHFGNGTRLTVT.

V and J are TRBV7-9 and TRBJ2-7; 12 nucleotides agree with TRBD2. The CDR3 covers 17 residues. V shed 3 bases and J 2 bases; nucleotides not matched to a gene: 8. Germline CDR1 is SEHNR and CDR2 is FQNEAQ (reference sequence). CDR3 region: CASSFGTSGPLTYEQYF. DNA of the CDR3: TGTGCCAGCAGCTTCGGGACTAGCGGGCCTCTTACCTACGAGCAGTACTTC.